This passage covers 7 T cell receptor beta chains from one sample sequenced in a study of sequential checkpoint blockade in melanoma. TCRdb's table, derived via immunoSEQ multiplex PCR, lists solely in-frame clones and lacks some. The sample contains about 12,000 clones, roughly 24% of which appear only once. Documented treatment: randomized to nivolumab then ipilimumab (arm A) or the reverse (arm B). The sample here was tumor tissue (inferred from file names), taken from a patient given nivolumab and ipilimumab in sequence. All receptors derive from a human donor with melanoma.

The rearrangement joins TRBV5-1 to TRBJ2-3; TRBD1 matches 8 bases. With 4 bases clipped from V and 2 bases from J, the junction kept 6 bases outside the gene matches. There are 15 residues in the CDR3. Germline lookup yields CDR1 SGHRS and CDR2 YFSETQ. The CDR3 reads CASSTRTGLTDTQYF. The CDR3, as DNA: TGCGCCAGCAGCACACGGACAGGGCTCACAGATACGCAGTATTTT.

This clone came up a few times. The V call is TRBV7-2, the J call TRBJ1-2, with TRBD1 matching 8 bases. The V gene's germline CDR1 is SGHTA and CDR2 FQGNSA. The CDR3 covers 15 residues. V gave up 3 bases and J gave up 3 bases; unmatched junction bases: 6. CDR3 loop: CASSFGQGAYYGYTF. The CDR3, as DNA: TGTGCCAGCAGCTTCGGTCAGGGGGCGTACTATGGCTACACCTTC.

The sample holds a few counts of this clone. V is TRBV23-1 and J is TRBJ2-3; no definite D call. TRBV23-1 is given ORF status, its function remaining uncertain. CDR3 length equals 14 residues. V dropped 6 bases and J dropped 4 bases, with 14 bases sitting between them. The CDR3: CASSPQAKADTQYF. The CDR3 bases are TGCGCCAGCAGCCCCCAAGCTAAGGCAGATACGCAGTATTTT.

The chain has TRBV7-5 and TRBJ1-5. TRBV7-5 is marked as a pseudogene. The CDR3 totals 15 residues. This CDR3 is CASSLQGRSGQPQHF. The DNA of the CDR3 is TGTGCCAGCAGCTTGCAGGGACGGTCAGGTCAGCCCCAGCATTTT.

The V call is TRBV18, the J call TRBJ1-2, with unresolved D. Trimming took 5 bases from V and 0 from J, leaving 13 bases between them. The CDR3 runs to 15 residues. Germline V gene sequence: CDR1 KGHSH, CDR2 LQKENI. This CDR3 is CASSDGVSSNYGYTF. DNA of the CDR3: TGTGCCAGCTCAGACGGGGTCTCCTCTAACTATGGCTACACCTTC. The entire variable domain, with the rest obtained from reference TRBV18 and TRBJ1-2, is as follows: NAGVMQNPRHLVRRRGQEARLRCSPMKGHSHVYWYRQLPEEGLKFMVYLQKENIIDESGMPKERFSAEFPKEGPSILRIQQVVRGDSAAYFCASSDGVSSNYGYTFGSGTRLTVV.

This clone was seen a few times. The chain joins TRBV6-7 to TRBJ2-3; the D gene is possibly TRBD1 (6 bases). TRBV6-7 is identified as an open reading frame with a role that is uncertain. Trimming removed 6 bases at V and 6 bases at J, with 28 bases between. CDR3 length equals 18 residues. In nucleotides, the CDR3 is TGTGCCAGCAGACCACTCAGGGGCACCCTGGGGCCCACGGATACGCAGTATTTT. Translating it yields CASRPLRGTLGPTDTQYF.

This clone has a count of ten or more. The chain combines TRBV6-8 with TRBJ2-2, with unresolved D. CDR3 size: 12 residues. Germline-derived CDR1 and CDR2 are MNHGY and SAAAGT. Trimming left V 4 bases short and J 7 bases short, with 7 bases between. CDR3 DNA: TGTGCCAGCAGTTGGAAAGGCGGGGAGCTGTTTTTT. Translated: CASSWKGGELFF.